This T cell receptor beta chain was sequenced in a study of blood T cell repertoires in COVID-19. Study in general: Specimens from acute and convalescent COVID-19 originated in the United States, Italy and Spain.

Germline V gene lookup returns CDR1 SGHAT and CDR2 FQNNGV. Trimming cost V 1 base and J 3 bases; bases outside gene matches: 6. This CDR3 is built from 16 residues. As processed by the authors: Amplifying reference gene primers gave estimates of nucleated cell counts. The repertoire was sequenced with immunoSEQ multiplex PCR; TCRdb's copy has only in-frame clones and lacks some. Clone size and the V and J calls come from that table; the DNA yielded D and trimming. Among around 70,000 clones listed, roughly 87% were seen once. The source material was peripheral blood. The V and J genes are TRBV11-2 and TRBJ2-3; the match to TRBD1 covers 8 bases. The clonotype was recovered from a woman over 75 with active or convalescent COVID-19. The CDR3: CASSLVLRQGTDTQYF. Written as DNA, the CDR3 is TGTGCCAGCAGCTTAGTTCTGCGACAGGGGACAGATACGCAGTATTTT.